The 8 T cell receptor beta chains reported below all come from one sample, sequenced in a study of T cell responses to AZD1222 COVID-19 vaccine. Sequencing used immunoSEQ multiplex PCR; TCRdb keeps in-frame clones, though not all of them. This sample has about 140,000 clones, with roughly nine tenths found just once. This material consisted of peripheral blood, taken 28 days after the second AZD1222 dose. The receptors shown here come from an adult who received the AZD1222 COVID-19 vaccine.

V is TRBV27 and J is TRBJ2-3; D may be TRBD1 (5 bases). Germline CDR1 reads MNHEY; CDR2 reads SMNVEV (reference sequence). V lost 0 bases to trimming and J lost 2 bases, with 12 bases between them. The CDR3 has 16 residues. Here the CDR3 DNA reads TGTGCCAGCAGTTTATCTCCAGGGCTCTTCACAGATACGCAGTATTTT. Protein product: CASSLSPGLFTDTQYF.

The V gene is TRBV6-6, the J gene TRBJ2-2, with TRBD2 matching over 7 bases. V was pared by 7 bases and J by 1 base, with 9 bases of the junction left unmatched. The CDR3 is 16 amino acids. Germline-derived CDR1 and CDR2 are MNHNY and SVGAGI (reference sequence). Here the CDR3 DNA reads TGTGCCAGCATCGTACCCGGCGGGAGGAACACCGGGGAGCTGTTTTTT. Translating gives CASIVPGGRNTGELFF.

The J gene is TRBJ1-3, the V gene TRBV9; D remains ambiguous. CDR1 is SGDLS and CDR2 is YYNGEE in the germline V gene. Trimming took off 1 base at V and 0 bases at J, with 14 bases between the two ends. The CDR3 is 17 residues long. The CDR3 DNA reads TGTGCCAGCAGCGTAAGTGGTGAGAACCACTCTGGAAACACCATATATTTT. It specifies CASSVSGENHSGNTIYF.

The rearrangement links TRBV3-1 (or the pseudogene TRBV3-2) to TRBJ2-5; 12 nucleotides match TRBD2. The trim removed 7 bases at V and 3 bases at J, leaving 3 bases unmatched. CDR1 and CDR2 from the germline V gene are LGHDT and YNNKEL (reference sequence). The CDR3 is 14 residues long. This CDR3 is CASKRLAGEETQYF. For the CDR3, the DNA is TGTGCCAGCAAGAGACTAGCGGGAGAAGAGACCCAGTACTTC.

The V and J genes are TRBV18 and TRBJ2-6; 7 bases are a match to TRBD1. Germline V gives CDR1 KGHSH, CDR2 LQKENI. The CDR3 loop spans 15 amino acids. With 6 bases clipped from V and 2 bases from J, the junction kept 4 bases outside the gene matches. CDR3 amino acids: CASSLQGAGANVLTF. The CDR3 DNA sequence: TGTGCCAGCTCTCTTCAGGGGGCTGGGGCCAACGTCCTGACTTTC.

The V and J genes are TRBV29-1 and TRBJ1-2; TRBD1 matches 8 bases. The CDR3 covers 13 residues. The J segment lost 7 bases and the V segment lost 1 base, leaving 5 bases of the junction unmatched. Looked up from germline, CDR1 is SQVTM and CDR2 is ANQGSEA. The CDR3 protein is CSVEGQGMGGYTF. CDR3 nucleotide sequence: TGCAGCGTTGAAGGACAGGGGATGGGTGGCTACACCTTC.

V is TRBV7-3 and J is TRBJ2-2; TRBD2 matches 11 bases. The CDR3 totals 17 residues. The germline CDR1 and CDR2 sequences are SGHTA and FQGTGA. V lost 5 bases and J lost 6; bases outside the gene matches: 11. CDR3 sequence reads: CASSINSGRAGPGELFF. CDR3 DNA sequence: TGTGCCAGCAGCATCAATAGCGGGAGGGCCGGACCCGGGGAGCTGTTTTTT.

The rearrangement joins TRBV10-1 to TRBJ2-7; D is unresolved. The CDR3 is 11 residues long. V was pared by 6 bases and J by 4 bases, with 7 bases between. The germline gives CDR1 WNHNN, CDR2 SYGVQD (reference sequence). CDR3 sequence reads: CASRRRYEQYF. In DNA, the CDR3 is TGCGCCAGCAGAAGACGTTACGAGCAGTACTTC.